Reported below is one TCR beta chain. What it binds is not known. This record belongs to a study of PD-L1 blockade in urothelial cancer. About the study: About 90% of the 29 patients comprised males who had bladder-origin urothelial cancer. Regarding the study as a whole: Lower than median blood TCR clonality before treatment predicted better survival.

The CDR3 length is 14 residues. Between the trimmed V and J ends, which lost 0 bases and 4 bases, there was a span of 10 bases. This table comes from immunoSEQ multiplex PCR, and its TCRdb copy is limited to in-frame clones, with some not included. The sample shows 35,000 to 50,000 clones, about four fifths of them seen only once. Documented time point: peripheral blood 6 weeks after treatment start. The rearrangement uses TRBV23-1 and TRBJ2-7; TRBD1 is a possible D gene (5 bases). TRBV23-1 is marked as an open reading frame, function uncertain. The sequencing here drew on PBMCs, taken around atezolizumab (anti-PD-L1) treatment. The TCR was taken from a man in his 60s with urothelial cancer. The CDR3 bases are TGCGCCAGCAGTCAATCCAGGGTTTCTTACGAGCAGTACTTC. Protein: CASSQSRVSYEQYF.